This T cell receptor (beta chain) was retrieved from a study of shared clonotypes between healthy human individuals. Overall study context: In total, the donors were a couple of women and a few men aged 18 to 49. Plates per donor: three CD4 naive, three CD4 memory, two CD8 naive, one CD8 memory.

This clone appeared a few times. The antigen is unknown. Sequenced by immunoSEQ multiplex PCR; TCRdb stores in-frame clones only, minus some. The sample consists of roughly 1 million clones, about 74% of them appearing once. The CDR3 runs 15 residues. CDR1 and CDR2 from the germline V gene are KGHSH and LQKENI. The V gene end was trimmed by 4 bases and the J gene end by 4 bases; junction bases not matched to a gene: 8. Study findings and constraints: Among non-shared clonotypes, generation probabilities were lower than among those shared by all four donors.

The sequenced sample consisted of memory CD4+ T cells sorted from blood. Subset of the sample: CD45RA-negative fraction. The receptor comes from a man younger than 35 in good health. The chain recombines TRBV18 with TRBJ1-1; 8 bases align to TRBD1. CDR3 residues: CASSRMQGASTEAFF. In nucleotides, the CDR3 is TGTGCCAGCTCACGGATGCAGGGGGCATCCACTGAAGCTTTCTTT.